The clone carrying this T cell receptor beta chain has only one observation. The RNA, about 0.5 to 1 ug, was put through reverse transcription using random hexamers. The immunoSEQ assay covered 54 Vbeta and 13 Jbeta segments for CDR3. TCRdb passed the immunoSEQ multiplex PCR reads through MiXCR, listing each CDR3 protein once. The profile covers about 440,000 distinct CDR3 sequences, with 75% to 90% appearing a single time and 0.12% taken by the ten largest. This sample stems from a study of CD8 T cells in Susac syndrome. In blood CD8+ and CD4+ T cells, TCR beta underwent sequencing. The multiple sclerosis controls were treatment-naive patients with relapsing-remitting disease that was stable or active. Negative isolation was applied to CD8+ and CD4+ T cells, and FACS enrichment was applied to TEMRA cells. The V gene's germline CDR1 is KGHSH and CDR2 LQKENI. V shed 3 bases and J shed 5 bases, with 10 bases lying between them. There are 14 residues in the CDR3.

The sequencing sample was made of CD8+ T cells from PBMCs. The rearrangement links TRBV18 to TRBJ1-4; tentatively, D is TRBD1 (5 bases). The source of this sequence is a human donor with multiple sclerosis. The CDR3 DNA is TGTGCCAGCTCACCGGGACCGCTAAATGAAAAACTGTTTTTT. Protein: CASSPGPLNEKLFF.